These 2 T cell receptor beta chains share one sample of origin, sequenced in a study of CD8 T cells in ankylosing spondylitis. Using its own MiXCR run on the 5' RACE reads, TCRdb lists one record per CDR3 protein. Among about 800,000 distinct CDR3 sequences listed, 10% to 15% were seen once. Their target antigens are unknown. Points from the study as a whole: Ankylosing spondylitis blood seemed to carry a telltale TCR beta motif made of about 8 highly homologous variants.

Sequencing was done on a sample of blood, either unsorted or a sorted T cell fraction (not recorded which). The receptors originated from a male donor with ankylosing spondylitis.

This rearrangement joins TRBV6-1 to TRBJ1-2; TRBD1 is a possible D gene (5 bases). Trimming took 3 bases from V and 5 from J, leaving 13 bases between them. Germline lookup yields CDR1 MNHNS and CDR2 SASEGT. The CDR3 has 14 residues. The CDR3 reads CASSDYRGPYGYTF. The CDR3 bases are TGTGCCAGCAGTGATTATAGGGGACCTTATGGCTACACCTTC.

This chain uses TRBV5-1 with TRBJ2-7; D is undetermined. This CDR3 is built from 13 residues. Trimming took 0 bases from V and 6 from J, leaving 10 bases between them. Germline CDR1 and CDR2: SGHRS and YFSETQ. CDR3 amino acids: CASSLAGSFEQYF. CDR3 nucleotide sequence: TGCGCCAGCAGCTTGGCTGGGTCTTTCGAGCAGTACTTC.